This TCR beta chain was documented in a study of cytomegalovirus exposure and HLA in healthy donors. Study-wide results and limits: In vitro confirmation showed three CMV-associated chains to be CMV antigen specific. Sequencing probably produced one cluster of sequence variants that were highly shared.

In the case of this clone: The antigen is unknown.

Germline V gene data show CDR1 as SQVTM and CDR2 as ANQGSEA. Trimming removed 8 bases at V and 1 base at J, with 8 bases between. The CDR3 is 11 residues long. 60 Vbeta and 13 Jbeta primers were used in PCR. The protocol was immunoSEQ multiplex PCR, while the TCRdb copy is restricted to in-frame clones and leaves out a portion. Of around 150,000 clones listed, just under 80% are singletons. The chain carries TRBV29-1 and TRBJ1-2; no definite D call. The sequence was obtained from a man aged 18 to 35 in good health and CMV-seropositive. Sequenced sample: PBMCs. The CDR3 loop reads CSSVYNYGYTF. The CDR3 DNA reads as TGCAGCTCCGTGTATAACTATGGCTACACCTTC.